The T cell receptor (beta chain) under discussion was sequenced for a study of PD-1 blockade in classical Hodgkin lymphoma. Points from the study as a whole: Newly diagnosed patients had baseline TCR diversity that was reportedly lower than that of healthy donors. TCR diversity in CD4+, not CD8+, cells rose significantly by C4D1.

Here immunoSEQ multiplex PCR was the method, and the copy in TCRdb shows in-frame clones only, minus some. The repertoire holds approximately 7,500 clones, with approximately 79% as singletons. V was clipped by 10 bases and J by 4 bases, with 16 bases between them. Looked up from germline, CDR1 is LNHDA and CDR2 is SQIVND (reference sequence). This CDR3 spans 13 amino acids. As to this clone: Its specificity is not known.

The patients all showed relapse after autologous stem cell transplantation, while their brentuximab vedotin exposure varied. V gene TRBV19 combines with J gene TRBJ2-5; perhaps D is TRBD1 or TRBD2 (6 bases each). This material consisted of peripheral blood mononuclear cells (PBMCs), taken at baseline. This sequence was found in a human donor with classical Hodgkin lymphoma. The CDR3 DNA reads TGTGCCACCCGCGGAGGGGGAGTAGAGACCCAGTACTTC. Translated, it gives CATRGGGVETQYF.